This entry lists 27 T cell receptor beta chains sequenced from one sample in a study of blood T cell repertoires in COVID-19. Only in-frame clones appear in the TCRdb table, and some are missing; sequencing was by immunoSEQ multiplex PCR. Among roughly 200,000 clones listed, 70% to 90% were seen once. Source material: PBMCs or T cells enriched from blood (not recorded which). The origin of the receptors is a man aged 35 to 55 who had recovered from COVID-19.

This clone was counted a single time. The CDR3 protein is CASSFSDNNEQFF. In DNA form, the CDR3 reads TGCGCCAGCAGCTTTTCTGACAACAATGAGCAGTTCTTC. The chain couples TRBV5-1 to TRBJ2-1; D gene ambiguous. Trimming removed 2 bases from V and 5 bases from J, with 8 bases in between. CDR1 and CDR2 (germline): SGHRS, YFSETQ. There are 13 residues in the CDR3. Variable domain in full (rest from reference TRBV5-1 and TRBJ2-1): KAGVTQTPRYLIKTRGQQVTLSCSPISGHRSVSWYQQTPGQGLQFLFEYFSETQRNKGNFPGRFSGRQFSNSRSEMNVSTLELGDSALYLCASSFSDNNEQFFGPGTRLTVL.

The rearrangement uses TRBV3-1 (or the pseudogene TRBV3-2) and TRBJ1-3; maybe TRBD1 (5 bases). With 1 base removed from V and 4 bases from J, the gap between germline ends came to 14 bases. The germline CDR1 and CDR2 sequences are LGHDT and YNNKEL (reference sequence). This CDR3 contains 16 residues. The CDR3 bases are TGTGCCAGCAGCCAAGGGGGGGGGACGAACGGAAACACCATATATTTT. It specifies CASSQGGGTNGNTIYF.

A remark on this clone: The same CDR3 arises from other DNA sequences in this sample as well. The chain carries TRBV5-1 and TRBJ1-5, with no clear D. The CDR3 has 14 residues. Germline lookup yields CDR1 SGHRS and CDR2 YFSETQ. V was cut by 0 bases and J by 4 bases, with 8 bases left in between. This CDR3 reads CASSLDSPNQPQHF. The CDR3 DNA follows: TGCGCCAGCAGCTTGGACAGTCCAAATCAGCCCCAGCATTTT. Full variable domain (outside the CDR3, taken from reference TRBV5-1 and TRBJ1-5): KAGVTQTPRYLIKTRGQQVTLSCSPISGHRSVSWYQQTPGQGLQFLFEYFSETQRNKGNFPGRFSGRQFSNSRSEMNVSTLELGDSALYLCASSLDSPNQPQHFGDGTRLSIL.

Here the CDR3 reads CAWSTGPRQPQHF. CDR3 DNA: TGTGCCTGGAGTACAGGGCCGCGTCAGCCCCAGCATTTT. The chain combines TRBV30 with TRBJ1-5, with D maybe TRBD1 (6 bases). Germline lookup yields CDR1 GTSNPN and CDR2 SVGIG (reference sequence). The V gene lost 2 bases and the J gene lost 6 bases, with 11 bases spanning the gap. This CDR3 is 13 amino acids long. Drawing the rest from reference TRBV30 and TRBJ1-5, the complete variable domain is SQTIHQWPATLVQPVGSPLSLECTVEGTSNPNLYWYRQAAGRGLQLLFYSVGIGQISSEVPQNLSASRPQDRQFILSSKKLLLSDSGFYLCAWSTGPRQPQHFGDGTRLSIL.

For the CDR3, the DNA is TGCAGCGTTGAGGGGGCGGGCACTAGCACAGATACGCAGTATTTT. It translates to CSVEGAGTSTDTQYF. V gene TRBV29-1 combines with J gene TRBJ2-3, with D possibly matching TRBD1 (6 bases). CDR1 and CDR2 from the germline V gene are SQVTM and ANQGSEA. The CDR3 covers 15 residues. With 3 bases removed from V and 0 bases from J, the gap between germline ends came to 13 bases.

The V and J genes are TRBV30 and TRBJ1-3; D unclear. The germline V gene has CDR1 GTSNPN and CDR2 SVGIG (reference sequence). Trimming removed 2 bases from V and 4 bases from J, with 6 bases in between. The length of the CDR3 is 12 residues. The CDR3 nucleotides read TGTGCCTGGAGTTTATCGGGAAACACCATATATTTT. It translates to CAWSLSGNTIYF.

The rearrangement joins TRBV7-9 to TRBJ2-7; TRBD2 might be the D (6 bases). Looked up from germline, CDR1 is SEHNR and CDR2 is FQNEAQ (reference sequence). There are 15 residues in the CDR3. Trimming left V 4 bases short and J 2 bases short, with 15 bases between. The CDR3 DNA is TGTGCCAGCAGCTCTCCTGGGGGGATCCCCTACGAGCAGTACTTC. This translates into CASSSPGGIPYEQYF.

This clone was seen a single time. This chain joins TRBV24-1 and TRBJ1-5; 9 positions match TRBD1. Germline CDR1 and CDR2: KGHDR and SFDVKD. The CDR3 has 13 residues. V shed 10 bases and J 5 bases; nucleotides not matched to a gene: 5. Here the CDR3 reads CATQDRGDQPQHF. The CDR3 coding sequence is TGTGCCACTCAGGACAGGGGCGATCAGCCCCAGCATTTT.

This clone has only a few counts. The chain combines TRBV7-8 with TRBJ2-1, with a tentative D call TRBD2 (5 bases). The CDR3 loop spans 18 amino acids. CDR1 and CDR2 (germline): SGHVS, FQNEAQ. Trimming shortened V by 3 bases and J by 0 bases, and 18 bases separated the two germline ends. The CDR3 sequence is CASSLFEGTWSSYNEQFF. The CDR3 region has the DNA TGTGCCAGCAGCTTGTTTGAGGGTACGTGGAGCTCCTACAATGAGCAGTTCTTC.

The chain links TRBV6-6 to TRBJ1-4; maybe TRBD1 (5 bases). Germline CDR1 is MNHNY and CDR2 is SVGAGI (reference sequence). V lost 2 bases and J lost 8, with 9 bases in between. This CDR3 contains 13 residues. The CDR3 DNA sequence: TGTGCCAGCAGTTACAGGGGAGGGGAAAAACTGTTTTTT. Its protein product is CASSYRGGEKLFF.

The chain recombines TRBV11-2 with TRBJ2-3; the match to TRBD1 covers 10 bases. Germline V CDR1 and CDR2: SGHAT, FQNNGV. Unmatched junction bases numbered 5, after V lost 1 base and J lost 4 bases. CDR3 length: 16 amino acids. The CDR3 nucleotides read TGTGCCAGCAGCTTAGGTGGGGGACAGGGGTCAGATACGCAGTATTTT. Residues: CASSLGGGQGSDTQYF.

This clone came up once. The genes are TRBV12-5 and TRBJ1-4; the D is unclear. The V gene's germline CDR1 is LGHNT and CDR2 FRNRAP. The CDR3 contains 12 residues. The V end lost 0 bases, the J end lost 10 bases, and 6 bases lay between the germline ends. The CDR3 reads CASGLVRGKLFF. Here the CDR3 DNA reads TGTGCTAGTGGTTTGGTACGGGGAAAACTGTTTTTT.

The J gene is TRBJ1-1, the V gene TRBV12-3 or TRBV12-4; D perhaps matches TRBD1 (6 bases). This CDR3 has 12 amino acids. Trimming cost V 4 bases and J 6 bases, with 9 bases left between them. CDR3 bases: TGTGCCAGCAGTTCTCAGGGGCCTGAAGCTTTCTTT. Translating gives CASSSQGPEAFF.

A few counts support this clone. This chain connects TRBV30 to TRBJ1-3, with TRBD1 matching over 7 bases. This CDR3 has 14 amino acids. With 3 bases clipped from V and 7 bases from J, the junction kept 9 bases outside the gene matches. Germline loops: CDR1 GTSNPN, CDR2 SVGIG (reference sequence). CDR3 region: CAWSPGGSRNTIYF. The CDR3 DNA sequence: TGTGCCTGGAGCCCAGGGGGAAGTAGGAACACCATATATTTT. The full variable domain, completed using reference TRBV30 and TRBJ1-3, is SQTIHQWPATLVQPVGSPLSLECTVEGTSNPNLYWYRQAAGRGLQLLFYSVGIGQISSEVPQNLSASRPQDRQFILSSKKLLLSDSGFYLCAWSPGGSRNTIYFGEGSWLTVV.

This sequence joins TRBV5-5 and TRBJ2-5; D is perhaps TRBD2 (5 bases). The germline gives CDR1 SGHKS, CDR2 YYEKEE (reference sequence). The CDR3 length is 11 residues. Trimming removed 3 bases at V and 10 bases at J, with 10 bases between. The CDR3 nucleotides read TGTGCCAGCAGCTCTACTCGGGGCCAGTACTTC. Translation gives CASSSTRGQYF. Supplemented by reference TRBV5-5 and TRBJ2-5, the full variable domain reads DAGVTQSPTHLIKTRGQQVTLRCSPISGHKSVSWYQQVLGQGPQFIFQYYEKEERGRGNFPDRFSARQFPNYSSELNVNALLLGDSALYLCASSSTRGQYFGPGTRLLVL.

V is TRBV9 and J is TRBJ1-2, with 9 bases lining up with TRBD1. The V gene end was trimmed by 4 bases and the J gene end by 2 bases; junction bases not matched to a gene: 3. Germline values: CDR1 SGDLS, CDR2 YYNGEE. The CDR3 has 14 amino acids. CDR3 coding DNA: TGTGCCAGCAGCACCGGGACAGGGAACTATGGCTACACCTTC. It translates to CASSTGTGNYGYTF.

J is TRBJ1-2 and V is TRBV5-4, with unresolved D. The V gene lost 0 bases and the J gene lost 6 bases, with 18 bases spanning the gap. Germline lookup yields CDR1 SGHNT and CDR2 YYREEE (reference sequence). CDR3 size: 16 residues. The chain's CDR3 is CASSLVPGLLGNGYTF. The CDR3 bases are TGTGCCAGCAGCTTGGTACCCGGACTACTAGGAAATGGCTACACCTTC.

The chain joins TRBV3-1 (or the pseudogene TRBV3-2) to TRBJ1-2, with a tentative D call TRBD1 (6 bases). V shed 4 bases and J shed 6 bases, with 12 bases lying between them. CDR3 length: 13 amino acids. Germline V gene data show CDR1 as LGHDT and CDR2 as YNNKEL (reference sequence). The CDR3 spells CASSLPTGNGYTF. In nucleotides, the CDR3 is TGTGCCAGCAGCCTCCCAACAGGGAATGGCTACACCTTC.

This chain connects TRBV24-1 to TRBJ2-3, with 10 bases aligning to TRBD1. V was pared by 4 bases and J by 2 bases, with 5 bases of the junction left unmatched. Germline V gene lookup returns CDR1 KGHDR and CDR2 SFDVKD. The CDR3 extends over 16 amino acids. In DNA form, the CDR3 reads TGTGCCACCAGTGACCCGACAGGGGGCGACACAGATACGCAGTATTTT. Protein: CATSDPTGGDTDTQYF.

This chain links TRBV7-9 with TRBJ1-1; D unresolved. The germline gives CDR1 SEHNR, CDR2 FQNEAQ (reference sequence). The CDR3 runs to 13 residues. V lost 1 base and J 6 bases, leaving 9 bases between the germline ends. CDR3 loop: CASSLGNQAEAFF. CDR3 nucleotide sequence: TGTGCCAGCAGCTTAGGTAATCAGGCTGAAGCTTTCTTT.

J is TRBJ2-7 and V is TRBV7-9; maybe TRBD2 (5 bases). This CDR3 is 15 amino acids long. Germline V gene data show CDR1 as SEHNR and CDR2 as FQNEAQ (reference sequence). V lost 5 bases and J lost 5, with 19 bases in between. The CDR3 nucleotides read TGTGCCAGCAGCCCTCTGACTACCCTAGGAAACGAGCAGTACTTC. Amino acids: CASSPLTTLGNEQYF.

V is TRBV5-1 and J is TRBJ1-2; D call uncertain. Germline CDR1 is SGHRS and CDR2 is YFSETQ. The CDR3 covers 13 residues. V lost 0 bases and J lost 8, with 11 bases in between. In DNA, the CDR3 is TGCGCCAGCAGCTTGGTGGTGGGAGACGGCTACACCTTC. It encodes CASSLVVGDGYTF. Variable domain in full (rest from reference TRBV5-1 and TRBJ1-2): KAGVTQTPRYLIKTRGQQVTLSCSPISGHRSVSWYQQTPGQGLQFLFEYFSETQRNKGNFPGRFSGRQFSNSRSEMNVSTLELGDSALYLCASSLVVGDGYTFGSGTRLTVV.

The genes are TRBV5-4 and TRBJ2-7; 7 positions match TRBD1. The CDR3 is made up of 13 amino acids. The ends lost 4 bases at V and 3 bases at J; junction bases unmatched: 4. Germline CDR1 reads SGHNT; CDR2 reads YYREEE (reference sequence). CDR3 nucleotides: TGTGCCAGCAGCAATGACAGGGACTACGAGCAGTACTTC. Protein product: CASSNDRDYEQYF.

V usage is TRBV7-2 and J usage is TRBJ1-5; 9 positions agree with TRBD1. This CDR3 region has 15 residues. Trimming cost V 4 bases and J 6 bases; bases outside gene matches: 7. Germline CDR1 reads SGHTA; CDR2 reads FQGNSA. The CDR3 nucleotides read TGTGCCAGCAGCTCTACCGGGACAGGGTTTCAGCCCCAGCATTTT. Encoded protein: CASSSTGTGFQPQHF.

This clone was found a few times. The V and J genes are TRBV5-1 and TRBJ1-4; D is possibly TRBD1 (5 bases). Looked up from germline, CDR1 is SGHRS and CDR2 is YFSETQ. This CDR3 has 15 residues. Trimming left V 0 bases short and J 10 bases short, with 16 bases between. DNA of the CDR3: TGCGCCAGCAGCTTGGGGTCCCCCGTGGGGGGAAAACTGTTTTTT. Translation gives CASSLGSPVGGKLFF.

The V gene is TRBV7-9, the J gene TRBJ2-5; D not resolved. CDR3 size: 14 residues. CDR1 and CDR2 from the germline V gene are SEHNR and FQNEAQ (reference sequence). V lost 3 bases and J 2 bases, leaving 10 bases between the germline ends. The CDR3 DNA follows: TGTGCCAGCAGCTTTTCATTGGCTCAAGAGACCCAGTACTTC. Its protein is CASSFSLAQETQYF.

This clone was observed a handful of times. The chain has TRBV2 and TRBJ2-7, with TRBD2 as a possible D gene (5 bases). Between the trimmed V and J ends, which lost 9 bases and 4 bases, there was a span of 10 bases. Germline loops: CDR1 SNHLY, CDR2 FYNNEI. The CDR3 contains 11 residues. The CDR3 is CASARGYEQYF. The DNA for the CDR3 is TGTGCCAGTGCTCGGGGATACGAGCAGTACTTC.